The 29 T cell receptor beta chains below come from one sample, sequenced in a study of cytomegalovirus exposure and HLA in healthy donors. PCR was performed using 60 Vbeta and 13 Jbeta primers. Clones were sequenced by immunoSEQ multiplex PCR, and TCRdb holds only the in-frame ones, with some missing. The repertoire holds 150,000 or so clones, with roughly 70% as singletons. Sequenced: PBMCs. The receptors shown here come from a man aged 40-50 years in good health and CMV-seropositive.

The chain combines TRBV5-1 with TRBJ2-7; D is perhaps TRBD1 (6 bases). This CDR3 contains 17 residues. The V and J ends lost 0 bases and 2 bases respectively, with 18 bases between them. Germline lookup yields CDR1 SGHRS and CDR2 YFSETQ. CDR3 sequence reads: CASSLGGDNYQTYEQYF. In DNA, the CDR3 is TGCGCCAGCAGCTTGGGAGGGGACAACTACCAAACCTACGAGCAGTACTTC. The variable domain in full, with the rest retrieved from reference TRBV5-1 and TRBJ2-7, is KAGVTQTPRYLIKTRGQQVTLSCSPISGHRSVSWYQQTPGQGLQFLFEYFSETQRNKGNFPGRFSGRQFSNSRSEMNVSTLELGDSALYLCASSLGGDNYQTYEQYFGPGTRLTVT.

The chain combines TRBV29-1 with TRBJ1-1; D is perhaps TRBD1 (5 bases). Between the trimmed V and J ends, which lost 2 bases and 4 bases, there was a span of 11 bases. This CDR3 spans 13 amino acids. Germline V gene data show CDR1 as SQVTM and CDR2 as ANQGSEA. CDR3 protein: CSVERQIGTEAFF. The CDR3 region has the DNA TGCAGCGTTGAAAGACAGATAGGCACTGAAGCTTTCTTT. The full variable domain, with the rest looked up from reference TRBV29-1 and TRBJ1-1, is SAVISQKPSRDICQRGTSLTIQCQVDSQVTMMFWYRQQPGQSLTLIATANQGSEATYESGFVIDKFPISRPNLTFSTLTVSNMSPEDSSIYLCSVERQIGTEAFFGQGTRLTVV.

V is TRBV6-6 and J is TRBJ2-3; tentatively, D is TRBD1 (5 bases). The V gene's germline CDR1 is MNHNY and CDR2 SVGAGI (reference sequence). The CDR3 covers 14 residues. V was pared by 7 bases and J by 0 bases, with 11 bases between. CDR3 loop: CASTRTLSTDTQYF. Written as DNA, the CDR3 is TGTGCCAGCACCAGGACATTAAGCACAGATACGCAGTATTTT.

This sequence joins TRBV5-5 and TRBJ2-6; the D is unclear. Per germline, CDR1 SGHKS and CDR2 YYEKEE (reference sequence). The length of the CDR3 is 15 residues. V lost 4 bases to trimming and J lost 4 bases, with 12 bases between them. The CDR3 nucleotides read TGTGCCAGCAGCGTTCGAGATGCGGGGGCCAACGTCCTGACTTTC. Translation gives CASSVRDAGANVLTF.

The J gene is TRBJ2-1, the V gene TRBV18; D gene ambiguous. Germline V gives CDR1 KGHSH, CDR2 LQKENI. Trimming removed 4 bases from V and 4 bases from J, with 14 bases in between. This CDR3 has 15 amino acids. CDR3 in DNA: TGTGCCAGCTCACTTCGTGAAGGAGCGTACAATGAGCAGTTCTTC. Its protein is CASSLREGAYNEQFF. Based on the CDR3 plus reference TRBV18 and TRBJ2-1, the full variable domain is NAGVMQNPRHLVRRRGQEARLRCSPMKGHSHVYWYRQLPEEGLKFMVYLQKENIIDESGMPKERFSAEFPKEGPSILRIQQVVRGDSAAYFCASSLREGAYNEQFFGPGTRLTVL.

The rearrangement uses TRBV15 and TRBJ1-5, with TRBD1 identical over 8 bases. Germline assignment: CDR1 LNHNV and CDR2 YYDKDF (reference sequence). The J segment lost 3 bases and the V segment lost 0 bases, leaving 1 base of the junction unmatched. The CDR3 spans 15 residues. For the CDR3, the DNA is TGTGCCACCAGCAGAGACAGGGGGCCCAATCAGCCCCAGCATTTT. Protein: CATSRDRGPNQPQHF. Filled out from reference TRBV15 and TRBJ1-5, the complete variable domain reads DAMVIQNPRYQVTQFGKPVTLSCSQTLNHNVMYWYQQKSSQAPKLLFHYYDKDFNNEADTPDNFQSRRPNTSFCFLDIRSPGLGDTAMYLCATSRDRGPNQPQHFGDGTRLSIL.

The CDR3 bases are TGCAGCGTTCTTTCGGCAACTAATGAAAAACTGTTTTTT. It is translated as CSVLSATNEKLFF. V gene TRBV29-1 combines with J gene TRBJ1-4; D not resolved. Per the germline V gene, CDR1 is SQVTM and CDR2 is ANQGSEA. Trimming left V 5 bases short and J 0 bases short, with 7 bases between. The CDR3 spans 13 residues.

This rearrangement joins TRBV7-9 to TRBJ2-1; 9 bases are a match to TRBD2. Germline V gives CDR1 SEHNR, CDR2 FQNEAQ (reference sequence). This CDR3 is 17 amino acids long. The J segment lost 0 bases and the V segment lost 5 bases, leaving 8 bases of the junction unmatched. CDR3 coding DNA: TGTGCCAGCAGCCCCCCCGGACTAGCGAGCTCCTACAATGAGCAGTTCTTC. This codes for CASSPPGLASSYNEQFF.

Only one count was recorded for this clone. The chain employs TRBV4-1 and TRBJ2-1, with D possibly being TRBD2 (5 bases). CDR3 length equals 16 residues. Trimming removed 0 bases at V and 1 base at J, with 10 bases between. From germline, CDR1 is MGHRA and CDR2 YSYEKL. CDR3 DNA: TGCGCCAGCAGCCAAGAATTGACGGGATCCTACAATGAGCAGTTCTTC. It codes for CASSQELTGSYNEQFF.

This chain links TRBV7-9 with TRBJ2-7; no firm D call. The CDR3 consists of 13 residues. The V gene's germline CDR1 is SEHNR and CDR2 FQNEAQ (reference sequence). With 5 bases removed from V and 3 bases from J, the gap between germline ends came to 11 bases. CDR3 in DNA: TGTGCCAGCAGCCGAGGCGGCAGCTACGAGCAGTACTTC. It translates to CASSRGGSYEQYF.

V is TRBV7-2 and J is TRBJ2-5; D unresolved. The V gene's germline CDR1 is SGHTA and CDR2 FQGNSA. CDR3 length: 11 amino acids. Trimming took off 5 bases at V and 5 bases at J, with 6 bases between the two ends. The CDR3 nucleotides are TGTGCCAGCAGCAATCGGGAGACCCAGTACTTC. This sequence encodes CASSNRETQYF. The whole variable domain, filled in from reference TRBV7-2 and TRBJ2-5, reads GAGVSQSPSNKVTEKGKDVELRCDPISGHTALYWYRQSLGQGLEFLIYFQGNSAPDKSGLPSDRFSAERTGGSVSTLTIQRTQQEDSAVYLCASSNRETQYFGPGTRLLVL.

This clone occurred once. The J gene is TRBJ2-3, the V gene TRBV5-4, with a tentative D call TRBD2 (5 bases). Germline V gives CDR1 SGHNT, CDR2 YYREEE (reference sequence). This CDR3 comprises 13 residues. Trimming removed 0 bases from V and 7 bases from J, with 9 bases in between. The DNA of the CDR3 is TGTGCCAGCAGCTTGGAGGACTTGTATACGCAGTATTTT. Its protein is CASSLEDLYTQYF.

This clone was found a few times. The chain couples TRBV7-2 to TRBJ1-1; D remains unclear. CDR3 length: 13 residues. The V end lost 6 bases, the J end lost 0 bases, and 8 bases lay between the germline ends. Per the germline V gene, CDR1 is SGHTA and CDR2 is FQGNSA. The CDR3 sequence: CASSLQLNTEAFF. CDR3 nucleotide sequence: TGTGCCAGCAGTCTACAGTTGAACACTGAAGCTTTCTTT.

V gene TRBV6-5 combines with J gene TRBJ2-5; tentative D call: TRBD2 (5 bases). Deletions cut 8 bases from V and 4 bases from J, with 8 bases between. Looked up from germline, CDR1 is MNHEY and CDR2 is SVGAGI. The CDR3 loop spans 11 amino acids. The CDR3 DNA follows: TGTGCCAGCGGTCGGGGAGAGACCCAGTACTTC. Amino acid sequence: CASGRGETQYF.

Worth noting for this clone: The junction does not match germline at one end; this may be a read error. The chain joins TRBV9 to TRBJ1-1; D not certain. The CDR3 has 14 amino acids. CDR1 is SGDLS and CDR2 is YYNGEE in the germline V gene. The chain's CDR3 is CAGSPGLMNTEAFF. CDR3 in DNA: TGTGCCGGCAGCCCCGGACTAATGAACACTGAAGCTTTCTTT.

This clone is deemed medium-sized (0.01 to 0.1%). This chain uses TRBV6-4 with TRBJ2-3; 11 bases match TRBD2. This CDR3 is built from 15 residues. The junction had 1 base not matched to a gene; V was cut back by 4 bases and J by 1 base. Per the germline V gene, CDR1 is MRHNA and CDR2 is SNTAGT. The CDR3 loop reads CASSALAGGTDTQYF. CDR3 nucleotides: TGTGCCAGCAGTGCACTAGCGGGGGGCACAGATACGCAGTATTTT.

This clone was observed a single time. This chain connects TRBV4-3 to TRBJ2-3; 15 nucleotides match TRBD2. J gave up 3 bases and V 4 bases, and 8 bases lay outside the gene matches. Germline V gene data show CDR1 as LGHNA and CDR2 as YSLEER. The CDR3 length is 18 residues. CDR3 loop: CASSPRTSGGERTDTQYF. The DNA of the CDR3 is TGCGCCAGCAGCCCCCGGACTAGCGGGGGGGAGAGAACAGATACGCAGTATTTT.

The V and J genes are TRBV5-8 and TRBJ2-1, with 10 bases fitting TRBD2. V dropped 4 bases and J dropped 6; count of bases not matched to a gene: 7. CDR1 and CDR2 from the germline V gene are SGHTS and YDEGEE. The CDR3 has 15 residues. The CDR3 reads CASSPPGLAINEQFF. CDR3 nucleotides: TGTGCCAGCAGCCCGCCGGGACTAGCGATCAATGAGCAGTTCTTC.

The V and J genes are TRBV20-1 and TRBJ2-3; D unresolved. The CDR3 length is 11 residues. V dropped 5 bases and J dropped 4 bases, with 7 bases sitting between them. The germline CDR1 and CDR2 sequences are DFQATT and SNEGSKA (reference sequence). CDR3 in amino acids: CSAARADTQYF. Written as DNA, the CDR3 is TGCAGTGCTGCCCGGGCAGATACGCAGTATTTT.

The chain carries TRBV10-3 and TRBJ1-1, with a tentative D call TRBD1 (6 bases). Germline V CDR1 and CDR2: ENHRY, SYGVKD. This CDR3 contains 14 residues. Trimming removed 6 bases from V and 2 bases from J, with 13 bases in between. The CDR3 DNA reads TGTGCCATCAGCGCCGGGACAATTAACACTGAAGCTTTCTTT. It yields the protein CAISAGTINTEAFF.

This clone was seen a handful of times. This chain joins TRBV27 and TRBJ1-5; D gene uncertain. V lost 5 bases to trimming and J lost 3 bases, with 20 bases between them. Looked up from germline, CDR1 is MNHEY and CDR2 is SMNVEV (reference sequence). The CDR3 is 17 amino acids. The DNA of the CDR3 is TGTGCCAGCAGTCCCTGGTACGCACGAAACTCCAATCAGCCCCAGCATTTT. Residues: CASSPWYARNSNQPQHF.

This clone was counted once. The chain carries TRBV19 and TRBJ2-5, with D possibly matching TRBD1 (6 bases). Germline loops: CDR1 LNHDA, CDR2 SQIVND (reference sequence). The CDR3 is made up of 14 amino acids. V lost 3 bases to trimming and J lost 5 bases, with 13 bases between them. The chain's CDR3 is CASSIGDTSETQYF. DNA for the CDR3: TGTGCCAGTAGTATTGGGGACACGAGTGAGACCCAGTACTTC.

This chain joins TRBV4-1 and TRBJ1-5, with TRBD1 matching over 9 bases. Trimming cost V 1 base and J 4 bases; bases outside gene matches: 2. The CDR3 totals 15 residues. Germline V CDR1 and CDR2: MGHRA, YSYEKL. CDR3: CASSQAGTGNQPQHF. The CDR3, as DNA: TGCGCCAGCAGCCAAGCCGGGACAGGGAATCAGCCCCAGCATTTT.

The rearrangement joins TRBV5-3 to TRBJ1-3; 7 positions agree with TRBD1. TRBV5-3 is an open reading frame whose function is uncertain. CDR3 length: 15 amino acids. V lost 3 bases to trimming and J lost 16 bases; unmatched junction nucleotides: 19. CDR3 sequence reads: CARSYTGTVGQRAYF. The CDR3 DNA is TGTGCCAGAAGCTACACCGGGACAGTCGGGCAAAGGGCGTATTTT.

This clone came up a few times. The V gene is TRBV5-1, the J gene TRBJ2-1, with D perhaps TRBD1 (6 bases). V was trimmed by 4 bases and J by 8 bases, leaving 19 bases between them. From germline, CDR1 is SGHRS and CDR2 YFSETQ. CDR3 length: 15 amino acids. The CDR3 DNA is TGCGCCAGCAGCCTACCATCCAGGGGTGGCGATGAGCAGTTCTTC. This gives the protein CASSLPSRGGDEQFF.

The gene calls are TRBV13 and TRBJ1-2; TRBD1 might be the D (6 bases). The CDR3 is 13 amino acids. Trimming took off 5 bases at V and 6 bases at J, with 13 bases between the two ends. Germline CDR1 is PRHDT and CDR2 is FYEKMQ (reference sequence). DNA for the CDR3: TGTGCCAGCAGCGTGACAGGTATCGATGGCTACACCTTC. Its protein is CASSVTGIDGYTF.

This sequence joins TRBV7-3 and TRBJ2-1; TRBD1 is a possible D gene (5 bases). Trimming stripped 5 bases from V and 0 bases from J, with 14 bases between. The CDR3 consists of 16 residues. CDR1 is SGHTA, CDR2 FQGTGA, per germline. Here the CDR3 reads CASSMRTTSSYNEQFF. CDR3 in DNA: TGTGCCAGCAGCATGCGGACAACGAGCTCCTACAATGAGCAGTTCTTC.

The chain recombines TRBV7-9 with TRBJ2-3, with D perhaps TRBD1 (6 bases). Germline CDR1 SEHNR, CDR2 FQNEAQ (reference sequence). This CDR3 spans 14 amino acids. V was shortened by 4 bases and J by 2 bases, with 10 bases between the two germline ends. CDR3 loop: CASSSGQYTDTQYF. CDR3 in DNA: TGTGCCAGCAGCTCCGGACAGTACACAGATACGCAGTATTTT.

This chain connects TRBV6-5 to TRBJ1-2; TRBD1 aligns across 7 bases. The CDR3 has 13 amino acids. The germline V gene has CDR1 MNHEY and CDR2 SVGAGI. Trimming cost V 2 bases and J 6 bases; bases outside gene matches: 3. CDR3 residues: CASSYAGTDGYTF. In DNA form, the CDR3 reads TGTGCCAGCAGTTACGCCGGGACAGATGGCTACACCTTC.